This T cell receptor (beta chain) was observed in a study of cytomegalovirus exposure and HLA in healthy donors. This clone appeared a single time. The CDR3 totals 15 residues. Trimming removed 8 bases from V and 5 bases from J; junction bases left unmatched: 15. The germline CDR1 and CDR2 sequences are MNHEY and SVGAGI. PCR primers comprised 60 Vbeta and 13 Jbeta primers. Data came from immunoSEQ multiplex PCR; TCRdb stores just in-frame clones and leaves some out. The sample lists 100,000 to 150,000 clones, over 70% occurring once. The J gene is TRBJ2-7, the V gene TRBV6-5, with 7 bases fitting TRBD2. Source material: PBMCs. This sequence originates from a man aged 35-49 years in good health and CMV-seropositive. The CDR3 is CASAVRGGQFDEQYF. The CDR3 nucleotides are TGTGCCAGCGCTGTTCGGGGAGGGCAATTCGACGAGCAGTACTTC.